This T cell receptor (beta chain) was identified during a study of T cells expressing NK-cell markers. Study in general: Underlying the TCR beta repertoires were sorted CD3+CD56+NKG2C+, CD3+CD56+NKG2C- and CD3+CD56-NKG2C+ T cells. HCMV serostatus: seven of eight sequenced donors positive, one negative.

This CDR3 has 14 amino acids. Germline loops: CDR1 LNHDA, CDR2 SQIVND (reference sequence). TCRdb re-called the 5' RACE reads, yielding one record per CDR3 amino acid sequence without DNA. This repertoire includes some 340,000 distinct CDR3 sequences. This receptor was identified in a man aged 18 to 69 in good health. Sample: blood T cells: a sorted CD56 or NKG2C T cell subset, CD4+ or CD8+ T cells, or bulk PBMC T cells (not recorded which). The V gene is TRBV19, the J gene TRBJ1-2; TCRdb lists TRBD1, though no DNA is available to test this call. The CDR3: CASSIQGDSDGYTF.